These 23 T cell receptor beta chains originate from one sample sequenced in a study of blood T cell repertoires in COVID-19. TCRdb keeps only in-frame clones here, not all; method: immunoSEQ multiplex PCR. Of 250,000 to 350,000 clones in the sample, around 85% are singletons; the top ten hold about 1%. The sequenced material came from peripheral blood. The receptors come from a human donor with COVID-19, enrolled during active disease. The donor label of this sample is uncertain.

The chain joins TRBV7-3 to TRBJ2-2; 10 nucleotides align to TRBD2. The J segment lost 0 bases and the V segment lost 6 bases, leaving 13 bases of the junction unmatched. Germline V gives CDR1 SGHTA, CDR2 FQGTGA. CDR3 length equals 19 residues. The CDR3 coding sequence is TGTGCCAGCAGTCCCTTTGGCCTAGCGGGAGCCGCGAACACCGGGGAGCTGTTTTTT. This translates into CASSPFGLAGAANTGELFF.

The rearrangement links TRBV6-2 or TRBV6-3 to TRBJ1-6; D perhaps matches TRBD1 (5 bases). The length of the CDR3 is 15 residues. The germline CDR1 and CDR2 sequences are MNHEY and SVGEGT. The germline V and J ends were trimmed by 5 bases and 7 bases, with 15 bases remaining between them. The CDR3 reads CASSGGHLGNSPLHF. The CDR3 DNA follows: TGTGCCAGCAGTGGCGGACATCTAGGCAATTCACCCCTCCACTTT.

The V call is TRBV18, the J call TRBJ2-3; tentative D call: TRBD2 (5 bases). The CDR3 covers 14 residues. Per the germline V gene, CDR1 is KGHSH and CDR2 is LQKENI. The ends were cut back, 4 bases at V and 3 bases at J, with 11 bases in the middle. The CDR3 is CASSQGVRTDTQYF. Here the CDR3 DNA reads TGTGCCAGCTCACAGGGAGTTAGGACAGATACGCAGTATTTT. Together with reference TRBV18 and TRBJ2-3, the CDR3 gives the full variable domain: NAGVMQNPRHLVRRRGQEARLRCSPMKGHSHVYWYRQLPEEGLKFMVYLQKENIIDESGMPKERFSAEFPKEGPSILRIQQVVRGDSAAYFCASSQGVRTDTQYFGPGTRLTVL.

The chain uses TRBV19 and TRBJ1-4; TRBD1 might be the D (5 bases). The CDR3 sequence is 17 residues long. V lost 3 bases, J lost 0 bases, and 14 bases lay in between. Per the germline V gene, CDR1 is LNHDA and CDR2 is SQIVND (reference sequence). The CDR3 loop reads CASSMGGRGATNEKLFF. The DNA of the CDR3 is TGTGCCAGTAGTATGGGGGGAAGAGGGGCAACTAATGAAAAACTGTTTTTT.

This clone has only one observation. This CDR3 reads CASILAGGVGEQFF. CDR3 coding DNA: TGTGCCAGCATCTTGGCGGGAGGGGTAGGAGAGCAGTTCTTC. The chain is built from TRBV7-2 and TRBJ2-1, with 9 nucleotides matching TRBD2. CDR1 and CDR2 from the germline V gene are SGHTA and FQGNSA. V shed 7 bases, J shed 10 bases, and the junction held 11 bases outside the gene matches. CDR3 length: 14 residues. The full variable domain, completed using reference TRBV7-2 and TRBJ2-1, is GAGVSQSPSNKVTEKGKDVELRCDPISGHTALYWYRQSLGQGLEFLIYFQGNSAPDKSGLPSDRFSAERTGGSVSTLTIQRTQQEDSAVYLCASILAGGVGEQFFGPGTRLTVL.

The chain employs TRBV28 and TRBJ2-1, with 9 bases aligning to TRBD1. Trimming cost V 6 bases and J 6 bases; bases outside gene matches: 9. The CDR3 sequence is 15 residues long. CDR1 MDHEN and CDR2 SYDVKM come from the germline V gene. CDR3 in amino acids: CASSAAGTGLNEQFF. DNA for the CDR3: TGTGCCAGCAGCGCCGCCGGGACAGGGCTCAATGAGCAGTTCTTC.

This rearrangement joins TRBV30 to TRBJ1-2; no clear D. Germline V gene sequence: CDR1 GTSNPN, CDR2 SVGIG (reference sequence). V lost 3 bases to trimming and J lost 8 bases, with 10 bases between them. The CDR3 consists of 11 residues. The CDR3 sequence: CAWRELEGYTF. CDR3 in DNA: TGTGCCTGGAGAGAACTCGAGGGCTACACCTTC.

The rearrangement joins TRBV5-1 to TRBJ1-4; TRBD1 might be the D (5 bases). V lost 1 base, J lost 6 bases, and 13 bases lay in between. CDR3 length: 15 residues. The germline CDR1 and CDR2 sequences are SGHRS and YFSETQ. CDR3: CASSLQPGVDEKLFF. CDR3 DNA sequence: TGCGCCAGCAGCTTGCAACCGGGGGTCGATGAAAAACTGTTTTTT.

The V and J genes are TRBV11-2 and TRBJ1-5, with D perhaps matching TRBD1 (5 bases). This CDR3 contains 15 residues. V lost 5 bases and J 6 bases, leaving 17 bases between the germline ends. CDR1 is SGHAT and CDR2 is FQNNGV in the germline V gene. Here the CDR3 DNA reads TGTGCCAGCAGCCAAGCGGGTGGGGGGGTTCAGCCCCAGCATTTT. Its protein is CASSQAGGGVQPQHF. Full variable domain (outside the CDR3, taken from reference TRBV11-2 and TRBJ1-5): EAGVAQSPRYKIIEKRQSVAFWCNPISGHATLYWYQQILGQGPKLLIQFQNNGVVDDSQLPKDRFSAERLKGVDSTLKIQPAKLEDSAVYLCASSQAGGGVQPQHFGDGTRLSIL.

The chain combines TRBV28 with TRBJ1-1; no firm D call. The CDR3 is 11 residues long. V lost 2 bases to trimming and J lost 4 bases, with 2 bases between them. The germline CDR1 and CDR2 sequences are MDHEN and SYDVKM. Here the CDR3 reads CASSLLTEAFF. CDR3 bases: TGTGCCAGCAGTTTACTCACTGAAGCTTTCTTT.

This chain links TRBV28 with TRBJ1-4, with D possibly being TRBD1 (5 bases). Germline V CDR1 and CDR2: MDHEN, SYDVKM. V dropped 3 bases and J dropped 8 bases, with 13 bases sitting between them. The CDR3 has 14 amino acids. The CDR3 sequence is CASSLGGKGEKLFF. As DNA, the CDR3 is TGTGCCAGCAGTTTGGGGGGGAAAGGGGAAAAACTGTTTTTT.

V usage is TRBV6-5 and J usage is TRBJ1-5; TRBD1 agrees at 10 bases. The CDR3 is 14 amino acids. J gave up 5 bases and V 2 bases, and 0 bases lay outside the gene matches. Germline CDR1 is MNHEY and CDR2 is SVGAGI. The CDR3 protein is CASSYGQGDQPQHF. In DNA, the CDR3 is TGTGCCAGCAGTTACGGACAGGGGGATCAGCCCCAGCATTTT.

This clone was found once. This chain uses TRBV5-1 with TRBJ2-2, with D tentatively TRBD1 (5 bases). There are 17 residues in the CDR3. Trimming took 3 bases from V and 4 from J, leaving 19 bases between them. The germline gives CDR1 SGHRS, CDR2 YFSETQ. CDR3 amino acids: CASSSLTVGIATGELFF. The CDR3 DNA follows: TGCGCCAGCAGCTCCCTGACAGTGGGAATTGCCACCGGGGAGCTGTTTTTT.

The CDR3 loop reads CASSGRDRAIYEQYF. In nucleotides, the CDR3 is TGTGCCAGTAGTGGCCGGGACAGGGCCATCTACGAGCAGTACTTC. The gene calls are TRBV19 and TRBJ2-7; 9 bases are a match to TRBD1. CDR3 size: 15 residues. Germline values: CDR1 LNHDA, CDR2 SQIVND (reference sequence). Trimming at V came to 5 bases and at J to 3 bases, leaving 8 bases not matched to a gene.

The chain employs TRBV9 and TRBJ2-7, with 8 bases fitting TRBD1. CDR1 and CDR2 from the germline V gene are SGDLS and YYNGEE. This CDR3 is built from 13 residues. Trimming at V came to 0 bases and at J to 7 bases, leaving 3 bases not matched to a gene. CDR3 in amino acids: CASSVDRGREQYF. CDR3 coding DNA: TGTGCCAGCAGCGTAGACAGGGGGAGGGAGCAGTACTTC.

In its sample, this clone was seen once. V is TRBV3-1 (or the pseudogene TRBV3-2) and J is TRBJ2-1; 8 bases are a match to TRBD2. The junction had 8 bases not matched to a gene; V was cut back by 2 bases and J by 8 bases. Looked up from germline, CDR1 is LGHDT and CDR2 is YNNKEL (reference sequence). This CDR3 is built from 15 residues. The CDR3 loop reads CASSQTGTSLDEQFF. The CDR3 region has the DNA TGTGCCAGCAGCCAAACCGGGACTAGTTTGGATGAGCAGTTCTTC.

Written as DNA, the CDR3 is TGTGCTAGTGCCGACAGGGCCGACACTGAAGCTTTCTTT. Its protein product is CASADRADTEAFF. This chain joins TRBV12-5 and TRBJ1-1, with 7 bases lining up with TRBD1. V lost 7 bases and J lost 3; bases outside the gene matches: 5. CDR3 length: 13 amino acids. Germline V CDR1 and CDR2: LGHNT, FRNRAP.

CDR3 region: CASSPTGNEQYF. CDR3 sequence (DNA): TGTGCCAGCAGCCCGACAGGGAACGAGCAGTACTTC. The rearrangement uses TRBV5-5 and TRBJ2-7; TRBD1 agrees at 7 bases. Germline V CDR1 and CDR2: SGHKS, YYEKEE (reference sequence). The CDR3 is 12 residues long. The trim removed 4 bases at V and 5 bases at J, leaving 3 bases unmatched.

The chain uses TRBV28 and TRBJ2-5; D might be TRBD2 (6 bases). V was pared by 7 bases and J by 1 base, with 19 bases between. Germline CDR1 is MDHEN and CDR2 is SYDVKM. The CDR3 contains 16 residues. The DNA of the CDR3 is TGTGCCAGCAAACCCCCAGCGGGCGCTGTCCAAGAGACCCAGTACTTC. Its protein product is CASKPPAGAVQETQYF.

The chain joins TRBV30 to TRBJ2-5; 9 bases agree with TRBD2. With V trimmed by 4 bases and J by 5 bases, 5 bases remained unmatched. Germline CDR1 GTSNPN, CDR2 SVGIG (reference sequence). CDR3 length: 13 residues. CDR3 DNA: TGTGCCTGGACGATAGCGGGGGCGGAGACCCAGTACTTC. Its translation is CAWTIAGAETQYF.

The chain carries TRBV12-5 and TRBJ1-6; TRBD1 might be the D (5 bases). Germline V gives CDR1 LGHNT, CDR2 FRNRAP. Trimming left V 1 base short and J 1 base short, with 14 bases between. There are 18 residues in the CDR3. The CDR3, as DNA: TGTGCTAGTGGTTTGGGATGGGGCGAATCTTCCTATAATTCACCCCTCCACTTT. It specifies CASGLGWGESSYNSPLHF.

V and J are TRBV4-1 and TRBJ1-5; D possibly corresponds to TRBD1 (5 bases). The CDR3 covers 16 residues. Germline assignment: CDR1 MGHRA and CDR2 YSYEKL. Trimming shortened V by 0 bases and J by 11 bases, and 20 bases separated the two germline ends. The CDR3 is CASSQDVGQGLRTQHF. Written as DNA, the CDR3 is TGCGCCAGCAGCCAAGATGTAGGTCAGGGCCTTAGGACCCAGCATTTT.

The V and J genes are TRBV11-2 and TRBJ2-7; perhaps TRBD1 as D (6 bases). The CDR3 loop spans 14 amino acids. Looked up from germline, CDR1 is SGHAT and CDR2 is FQNNGV. Trimming removed 5 bases at V and 4 bases at J, with 15 bases between. In DNA form, the CDR3 reads TGTGCCAGCAGCGTAGCCGGGACATTGTACGAGCAGTACTTC. The encoded protein is CASSVAGTLYEQYF.